The 26 T cell receptor beta chains below all came from one sample that was sequenced in a study of cytomegalovirus exposure and HLA in healthy donors. The table came from immunoSEQ multiplex PCR; TCRdb's copy has only in-frame clones and leaves some out. The sample lists approximately 150,000 clones, roughly 90% occurring once. The specimen was PBMCs. Receptors were obtained from a man aged 18-30 years in good health and CMV-seropositive.

This sequence joins TRBV6-1 and TRBJ1-1; D not resolved. Germline V CDR1 and CDR2: MNHNS, SASEGT. The CDR3 runs to 13 residues. Trimming stripped 7 bases from V and 7 bases from J, with 16 bases between. CDR3 DNA sequence: TGTGCCAGCAAACAAGACACAACTCTTGAAGCTTTCTTT. This gives the protein CASKQDTTLEAFF.

The chain links TRBV7-2 to TRBJ2-5; no reliable D call. Per germline, CDR1 SGHTA and CDR2 FQGNSA. V was trimmed by 2 bases and J by 0 bases, leaving 10 bases between them. CDR3 size: 15 residues. CDR3 nucleotide sequence: TGTGCCAGCAGCTTAATGGAAACTAACCAAGAGACCCAGTACTTC. Translated: CASSLMETNQETQYF.

V and J are TRBV4-2 and TRBJ2-7, with D unresolved. Trimming removed 5 bases at V and 5 bases at J, with 19 bases between. The germline CDR1 and CDR2 sequences are LGHNA and YNFKEQ. This CDR3 contains 15 residues. CDR3 bases: TGTGCCAGCAGCGAGTCCCCTAGTAAGTCCCACGAGCAGTACTTC. It codes for CASSESPSKSHEQYF.

The chain links TRBV7-3 to TRBJ2-1; TRBD2 is a possible D gene (5 bases). Germline CDR1 reads SGHTA; CDR2 reads FQGTGA. Trimming shortened V by 1 base and J by 9 bases, and 16 bases separated the two germline ends. The CDR3 totals 15 residues. This chain's CDR3 is CASSLRQGGRSEQFF. In nucleotides, the CDR3 is TGTGCCAGCAGCTTAAGGCAAGGAGGTCGTAGTGAGCAGTTCTTC. The whole variable domain, filled in from reference TRBV7-3 and TRBJ2-1, reads GAGVSQTPSNKVTEKGKYVELRCDPISGHTALYWYRQSLGQGPEFLIYFQGTGAADDSGLPNDRFFAVRPEGSVSTLKIQRTERGDSAVYLCASSLRQGGRSEQFFGPGTRLTVL.

This chain links TRBV30 with TRBJ2-4, with D possibly TRBD1 on 5 matching bases. Between the trimmed V and J ends, which lost 0 bases and 0 bases, there was a span of 6 bases. The CDR3 totals 14 residues. Germline V CDR1 and CDR2: GTSNPN, SVGIG (reference sequence). CDR3 amino acids: CAWSVGLAKNIQYF. DNA of the CDR3: TGTGCCTGGAGTGTGGGGCTAGCCAAAAACATTCAGTACTTC.

The V and J genes are TRBV27 and TRBJ1-1; D gene uncertain. This CDR3 has 17 amino acids. V was cut by 2 bases and J by 0 bases, with 16 bases left in between. CDR1 MNHEY and CDR2 SMNVEV come from the germline V gene (reference sequence). DNA for the CDR3: TGTGCCAGCAGTTTAGAGACACCTATTAACCTGAACACTGAAGCTTTCTTT. Its protein product is CASSLETPINLNTEAFF.

In its sample, this clone was seen a few times. The chain carries TRBV19 and TRBJ2-7, with D possibly TRBD1 on 5 matching bases. V was pared by 7 bases and J by 12 bases, with 22 bases between. Germline CDR1 reads LNHDA; CDR2 reads SQIVND (reference sequence). This CDR3 spans 13 amino acids. CDR3 DNA sequence: TGTGCCAGTAATGGTTTGGTAGGAGACAGCCGGTACTTC. It is translated as CASNGLVGDSRYF.

The CDR3 reads CASSYEGVYGYTF. The CDR3 DNA reads as TGTGCCAGCAGTTACGAGGGGGTTTATGGCTACACCTTC. This chain joins TRBV6-5 and TRBJ1-2; weak D call: TRBD1 (6 bases). With 2 bases removed from V and 5 bases from J, the gap between germline ends came to 9 bases. This CDR3 spans 13 amino acids. Germline-derived CDR1 and CDR2 are MNHEY and SVGAGI.

The J gene is TRBJ1-5, the V gene TRBV7-9; weak D call: TRBD1 (5 bases). This CDR3 is built from 17 residues. V was trimmed by 5 bases and J by 3 bases, leaving 20 bases between them. Germline V gives CDR1 SEHNR, CDR2 FQNEAQ (reference sequence). CDR3 coding DNA: TGTGCCAGCAGCAAAAGCAGACCGGGACTCATCAATCAGCCCCAGCATTTT. This translates into CASSKSRPGLINQPQHF.

The CDR3 nucleotides are TGCGCCAGCAGCTTGGTGGGACACAACACTGAAGCTTTCTTT. Residues: CASSLVGHNTEAFF. The chain links TRBV5-1 to TRBJ1-1; TRBD1 might be the D (6 bases). V lost 0 bases and J lost 2, with 8 bases in between. Germline V gene data show CDR1 as SGHRS and CDR2 as YFSETQ. The CDR3 length is 14 residues.

This clone has more than one count but fewer than ten. This chain connects TRBV5-4 to TRBJ1-1; D gene unclear. The germline gives CDR1 SGHNT, CDR2 YYREEE (reference sequence). This CDR3 comprises 14 residues. Between the trimmed V and J ends, which lost 1 base and 0 bases, there was a span of 7 bases. CDR3 residues: CASSLSGVNTEAFF. The CDR3 region has the DNA TGTGCCAGCAGCTTGAGTGGAGTGAACACTGAAGCTTTCTTT.

This clone was seen a handful of times. The chain has TRBV19 and TRBJ1-5; D is perhaps TRBD1 (6 bases). The CDR3 is 14 residues long. CDR1 and CDR2 from the germline V gene are LNHDA and SQIVND (reference sequence). The germline V and J ends were trimmed by 6 bases and 0 bases, with 9 bases remaining between them. The CDR3 reads CASSTTGSNQPQHF. The CDR3 bases are TGTGCCAGTAGCACGACAGGTAGCAATCAGCCCCAGCATTTT.

The rearrangement uses TRBV6-5 and TRBJ1-5; TRBD1 aligns across 9 bases. This CDR3 contains 13 residues. Germline CDR1 is MNHEY and CDR2 is SVGAGI. With V trimmed by 5 bases and J by 6 bases, 2 bases remained unmatched. CDR3 in DNA: TGTGCCAGCAGTGGGACAGGGTCTCAGCCCCAGCATTTT. Protein sequence: CASSGTGSQPQHF.

V usage is TRBV9 and J usage is TRBJ1-4, with D perhaps TRBD1 (6 bases). V gave up 0 bases and J gave up 8 bases, with 14 bases separating them. Germline V CDR1 and CDR2: SGDLS, YYNGEE. This CDR3 spans 15 amino acids. The CDR3 region has the DNA TGTGCCAGCAGCGTAGCTAGGGGGGGAGACGAAAAACTGTTTTTT. Residues: CASSVARGGDEKLFF.

This clone was counted only a few times. The chain links TRBV11-2 to TRBJ1-5; D perhaps matches TRBD1 (6 bases). The V and J ends lost 5 bases and 2 bases respectively, with 16 bases between them. Germline CDR1 reads SGHAT; CDR2 reads FQNNGV. The CDR3 is 16 residues long. The CDR3 protein is CASSPTGKERNQPQHF. The CDR3, as DNA: TGTGCCAGCAGCCCAACAGGGAAGGAGCGCAATCAGCCCCAGCATTTT.

The CDR3 sequence: CASSTHRVGTEAFF. In DNA, the CDR3 is TGTGCCAGCAGTACCCACAGGGTAGGAACTGAAGCTTTCTTT. The rearrangement uses TRBV2 and TRBJ1-1; D is possibly TRBD1 (6 bases). The V gene lost 5 bases and the J gene lost 5 bases, with 15 bases spanning the gap. This CDR3 spans 14 amino acids. Looked up from germline, CDR1 is SNHLY and CDR2 is FYNNEI.

The chain recombines TRBV19 with TRBJ2-5; 7 bases are shared with TRBD2. Looked up from germline, CDR1 is LNHDA and CDR2 is SQIVND (reference sequence). The V segment lost 9 bases and the J segment 3 bases; nucleotides outside the gene matches: 7. The CDR3 loop spans 13 amino acids. CDR3 sequence: CASGRHREETQYF. The DNA of the CDR3 is TGTGCCAGCGGGAGGCACAGAGAAGAGACCCAGTACTTC.

CDR3 protein: CASSLAGATQYF. CDR3 in DNA: TGTGCCAGCAGTTTAGCGGGCGCAACGCAGTATTTT. This rearrangement joins TRBV5-4 to TRBJ2-3; the match to TRBD2 covers 7 bases. The germline gives CDR1 SGHNT, CDR2 YYREEE (reference sequence). With V trimmed by 5 bases and J by 9 bases, 6 bases remained unmatched. This CDR3 comprises 12 residues.

The chain has TRBV7-9 and TRBJ1-1; 9 bases map to TRBD1. The CDR3 spans 16 residues. Per germline, CDR1 SEHNR and CDR2 FQNEAQ (reference sequence). J was trimmed by 3 bases and V by 3 bases; bases with no gene match: 8. The CDR3 spells CASSFPAGTGHTEAFF. The CDR3 nucleotides read TGTGCCAGCAGCTTTCCCGCCGGGACAGGGCACACTGAAGCTTTCTTT.

The chain employs TRBV5-6 and TRBJ1-5; 7 nucleotides line up with TRBD1. Trimming removed 2 bases from V and 4 bases from J; junction bases left unmatched: 3. Germline V gene lookup returns CDR1 SGHDT and CDR2 YYEEEE. CDR3 size: 14 residues. The CDR3 DNA is TGTGCCAGCAGCTTCCAGGGGGTTAATCAGCCCCAGCATTTT. This translates into CASSFQGVNQPQHF.

J is TRBJ2-1 and V is TRBV7-9; TRBD2 aligns across 10 bases. V shed 2 bases and J 8 bases; nucleotides not matched to a gene: 6. The CDR3 has 15 amino acids. Germline V gene sequence: CDR1 SEHNR, CDR2 FQNEAQ (reference sequence). DNA of the CDR3: TGTGCCAGCAGCTTAAGCCTAGCGGGAGTCTATGAGCAGTTCTTC. This encodes CASSLSLAGVYEQFF.

The chain has TRBV5-6 and TRBJ2-2, with D uncertain. In germline, CDR1 is SGHDT, CDR2 YYEEEE. This CDR3 comprises 15 residues. V was cut by 1 base and J by 0 bases, with 7 bases left in between. The chain's CDR3 is CASSLIESNTGELFF. CDR3 sequence (DNA): TGTGCCAGCAGCTTGATAGAGTCGAACACCGGGGAGCTGTTTTTT.

The V call is TRBV7-6, the J call TRBJ1-1; no reliable D call. This CDR3 contains 13 residues. Trimming removed 1 base at V and 12 bases at J, with 15 bases between. Looked up from germline, CDR1 is SGHVS and CDR2 is FNYEAQ. The CDR3, as DNA: TGTGCCAGCAGCTTAGATCGTCGGGATATTTCTTTCTTT. This encodes CASSLDRRDISFF.

The chain has TRBV6-1 and TRBJ1-2, with 8 positions matching TRBD1. This CDR3 region has 14 residues. Trimming at V came to 7 bases and at J to 7 bases, leaving 11 bases not matched to a gene. Germline values: CDR1 MNHNS, CDR2 SASEGT. CDR3 DNA sequence: TGTGCCAGCACCCGGGACAGGTCTTTCGGTGGCTACACCTTC. Its protein product is CASTRDRSFGGYTF.

The V gene is TRBV11-3, the J gene TRBJ2-7, with a possible D match to TRBD1 (6 bases). Germline V gene data show CDR1 as SGHNT and CDR2 as YENEEA. The CDR3 contains 13 residues. Trimming cost V 3 bases and J 3 bases, with 9 bases left between them. The CDR3 loop is CASSFGQNYEQYF. The CDR3 DNA is TGTGCCAGCAGCTTTGGACAGAACTACGAGCAGTACTTC.

V is TRBV7-6 and J is TRBJ1-5, with 7 bases lining up with TRBD1. The CDR3 loop spans 16 amino acids. J gave up 2 bases and V 5 bases, and 9 bases lay outside the gene matches. Germline V gene sequence: CDR1 SGHVS, CDR2 FNYEAQ. The CDR3 loop is CASSRSQGKGNQPQHF. CDR3 DNA sequence: TGTGCCAGCAGCAGATCACAGGGGAAGGGCAATCAGCCCCAGCATTTT.